This T cell receptor (beta chain) derives from a study of cytomegalovirus exposure and HLA in healthy donors. Study-wide results and caveats: Based on reports, TCR beta sequences accurately predicted HLA-A and HLA-B alleles for most subjects. Sequencing depth roughly uniform across donors was assumed in presence/absence analyses.

Germline CDR1 and CDR2: MNHNS and SASEGT. V was shortened by 6 bases and J by 3 bases, with 12 bases between the two germline ends. This CDR3 has 13 residues. A multiplex PCR was run with 60 Vbeta primers and 13 Jbeta primers. This table comes from immunoSEQ multiplex PCR, and its TCRdb copy is limited to in-frame clones, with some not included. The sample has approximately 97,000 clones, 70% to 75% seen once. In this sample, this clone turned up a few times. Its antigen is unidentified. Sequencing input: PBMCs. V gene TRBV6-1 combines with J gene TRBJ2-7; possibly TRBD1 for D (5 bases). The receptor was isolated from a middle-aged man in good health and CMV-seronegative. The CDR3 nucleotides are TGTGCCAGCAGCACAGGCTACTTCTACGAGCAGTACTTC. This translates into CASSTGYFYEQYF.